This passage covers 3 T cell receptor beta chains from one sample sequenced in a study of cytomegalovirus exposure and HLA in healthy donors. Use of 60 Vbeta and 13 Jbeta primers characterized the PCR. TCRdb keeps only in-frame clones here, not all; method: immunoSEQ multiplex PCR. The sample lists roughly 45,000 clones; around three quarters were seen once. The sequencing sample was made of PBMCs. The receptors originated from a man younger than 45 in good health and CMV-seronegative.

V usage is TRBV2 and J usage is TRBJ2-5, with 13 bases identical to TRBD2. The better agreement between TRBJ2-7 and the DNA end casts doubt on the J call. This CDR3 contains 16 residues. Germline V CDR1 and CDR2: SNHLY, FYNNEI. DNA of the CDR3: TGTGCCAGCGAACGAATTCGGACTAGCGGGAGTAACGAGCAGTACTTC. Protein: CASERIRTSGSNEQYF.

The chain uses TRBV19 and TRBJ1-6; D is uncertain. CDR1 is LNHDA, CDR2 SQIVND, per germline (reference sequence). Trimming took 6 bases from V and 0 from J, leaving 6 bases between them. The CDR3 is 14 amino acids. The CDR3 nucleotides read TGTGCCAGTAGACAGAGCTCCTATAATTCACCCCTCCACTTT. Translated: CASRQSSYNSPLHF.

There are a few counts of this clone. The rearrangement uses TRBV18 and TRBJ1-1; TRBD1 agrees at 8 bases. This CDR3 is 13 amino acids long. CDR1 KGHSH and CDR2 LQKENI come from the germline V gene. The junction had 3 bases not matched to a gene; V was cut back by 3 bases and J by 6 bases. CDR3 DNA: TGTGCCAGCTCACCGGACAGGGATGCTGAAGCTTTCTTT. This encodes CASSPDRDAEAFF.